The 3 T cell receptor beta chains below come from one sample, sequenced in a study of cytomegalovirus exposure and HLA in healthy donors. PCR primers comprised 60 Vbeta and 13 Jbeta primers. Here immunoSEQ multiplex PCR was the method, and the copy in TCRdb shows in-frame clones only, minus some. The table has 150,000 to 200,000 clones, around 62% seen once. Sequencing was done on a sample of PBMCs. These receptors originate from a man between 35 and 55 years old in good health and CMV-seronegative.

This clone came up a few times. This sequence joins TRBV28 and TRBJ1-4; D uncertain. CDR3 length: 12 residues. V dropped 6 bases and J dropped 1 base, with 3 bases sitting between them. CDR1 and CDR2 from the germline V gene are MDHEN and SYDVKM. DNA of the CDR3: TGTGCCAGCAGCTTAACTAATGAAAAACTGTTTTTT. Its translation is CASSLTNEKLFF.

This sequence joins TRBV19 and TRBJ2-7, with TRBD2 as a possible D gene (6 bases). CDR3 length: 13 residues. The germline V gene has CDR1 LNHDA and CDR2 SQIVND (reference sequence). Trimming pared 9 bases from V and 3 bases from J, leaving 15 bases between. The DNA of the CDR3 is TGTGCCAGCCCCCCGGAGGGCCGCTACGAGCAGTACTTC. This sequence encodes CASPPEGRYEQYF. The complete variable domain, with remaining parts taken from reference TRBV19 and TRBJ2-7, reads DGGITQSPKYLFRKEGQNVTLSCEQNLNHDAMYWYRQDPGQGLRLIYYSQIVNDFQKGDIAEGYSVSREKKESFPLTVTSAQKNPTAFYLCASPPEGRYEQYFGPGTRLTVT.

The V gene is TRBV4-2, the J gene TRBJ1-4; 7 positions match TRBD1. The CDR3 loop spans 14 amino acids. Germline assignment: CDR1 LGHNA and CDR2 YNFKEQ. After removal of 0 bases from V and 7 bases from J, the junction contained 2 bases not matched to a gene. CDR3 loop: CASSQETGVEKLFF. The CDR3 nucleotides are TGTGCCAGCAGCCAAGAAACAGGGGTTGAAAAACTGTTTTTT.